Here is one T cell receptor (beta chain) with its context. Its antigen is not known. A junction boundary mismatches the germline segment, possibly from a read error. This sample was taken from a study of long-term antiretroviral therapy in people with HIV. Germline CDR1 is SGHNT and CDR2 is YYREEE (reference sequence). The CDR3 is 15 residues long. Study-level findings and limits: ART-treated samples gained diversity yet remained below transplant donor controls.

This was the immunoSEQ v3.0 assay at survey level. Data came from immunoSEQ multiplex PCR; TCRdb stores just in-frame clones and leaves some out. This sample carries about 26,000 clones, 80% to 85% of them seen once, and the ten largest clones take roughly 15%. This TCR derives from a man aged 50 or older with HIV. The rearrangement uses TRBV5-4 and TRBJ1-1; TRBD1 might be the D (5 bases). Sequencing was performed on unsorted PBMCs, taken 2.9 years after starting antiretroviral therapy. CDR3 coding DNA: TGTGCCAGCAGCTTCCAGGGCGGGCTGAAAACTGAAGCTTTCTTT. Translated, it gives CASSFQGGLKTEAFF.